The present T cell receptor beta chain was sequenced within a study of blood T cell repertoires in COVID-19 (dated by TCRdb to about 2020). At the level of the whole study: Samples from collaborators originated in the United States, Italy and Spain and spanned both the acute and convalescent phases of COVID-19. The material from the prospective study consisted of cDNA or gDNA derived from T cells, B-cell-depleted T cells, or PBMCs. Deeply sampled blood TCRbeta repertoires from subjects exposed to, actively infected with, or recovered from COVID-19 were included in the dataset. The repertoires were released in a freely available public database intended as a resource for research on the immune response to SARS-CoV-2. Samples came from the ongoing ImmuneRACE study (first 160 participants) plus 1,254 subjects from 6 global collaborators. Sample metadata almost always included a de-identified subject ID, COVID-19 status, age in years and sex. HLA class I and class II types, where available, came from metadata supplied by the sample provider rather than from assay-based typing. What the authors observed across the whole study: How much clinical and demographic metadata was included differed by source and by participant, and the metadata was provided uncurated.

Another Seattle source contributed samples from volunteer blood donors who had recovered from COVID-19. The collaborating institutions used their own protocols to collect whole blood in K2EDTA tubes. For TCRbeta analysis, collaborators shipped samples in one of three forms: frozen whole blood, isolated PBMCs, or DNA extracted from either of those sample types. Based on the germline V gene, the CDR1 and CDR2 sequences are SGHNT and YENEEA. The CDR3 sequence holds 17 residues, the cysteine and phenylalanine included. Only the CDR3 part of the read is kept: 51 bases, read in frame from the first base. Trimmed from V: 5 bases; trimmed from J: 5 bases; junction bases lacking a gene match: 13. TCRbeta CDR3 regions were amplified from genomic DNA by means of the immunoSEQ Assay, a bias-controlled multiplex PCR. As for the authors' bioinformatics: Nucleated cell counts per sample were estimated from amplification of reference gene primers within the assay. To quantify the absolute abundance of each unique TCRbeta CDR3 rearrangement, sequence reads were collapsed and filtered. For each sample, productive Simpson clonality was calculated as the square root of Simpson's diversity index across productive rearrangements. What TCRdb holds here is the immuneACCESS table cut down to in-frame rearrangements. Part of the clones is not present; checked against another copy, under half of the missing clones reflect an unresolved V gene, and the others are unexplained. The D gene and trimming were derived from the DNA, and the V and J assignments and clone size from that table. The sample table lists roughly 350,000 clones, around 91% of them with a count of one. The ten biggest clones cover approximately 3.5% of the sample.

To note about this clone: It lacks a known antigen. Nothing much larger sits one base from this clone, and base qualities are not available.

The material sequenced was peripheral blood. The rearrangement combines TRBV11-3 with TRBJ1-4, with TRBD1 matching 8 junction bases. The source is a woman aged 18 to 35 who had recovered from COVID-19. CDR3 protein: CASSTGDRFWSNEKLFF. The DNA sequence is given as TGTGCCAGCAGCACCGGGGACAGGTTTTGGTCGAATGAAAAACTGTTTTTT.